These T cell receptor beta chains were read from a single sample in a study of cytomegalovirus exposure and HLA in healthy donors. Generated by immunoSEQ multiplex PCR, the TCRdb table keeps only in-frame clones and is missing some. Of about 160,000 clones in the sample, roughly 80% are singletons; the top ten hold about 4.6%. The sample taken for sequencing was PBMCs. The source is a middle-aged man in good health and CMV-seronegative. CDR3s include the opening cysteine and the closing phenylalanine or tryptophan. Fields, in order: D gene, clone size, J gene, V gene, CDR3 DNA, CDR3 protein. D genes are given only for firm matches. Clone size appears in some rows only: once, few, many, or a class for an expanded clone.

d_gene: TRBD1; abundance: .; j_gene: TRBJ1-2; v_gene: TRBV10-3; CDR3nt: TGTGCCACCGTGACAGGGGGTGGGTATGGCTACACCTTC; CDR3aa: CATVTGGGYGYTF
d_gene: TRBD1; abundance: .; j_gene: TRBJ2-7; v_gene: TRBV27; CDR3nt: TGTGCCAGCAGTTGGGCCGGGACAGGGCAATTCGAGCAGTACTTC; CDR3aa: CASSWAGTGQFEQYF
d_gene: TRBD1; abundance: once; j_gene: TRBJ1-6; v_gene: TRBV11-2; CDR3nt: TGTGCCAGCAGCTTAGGCATGACAGGGGTAAATTCACCCCTCCACTTT; CDR3aa: CASSLGMTGVNSPLHF
d_gene: TRBD1; abundance: many; j_gene: TRBJ1-1; v_gene: TRBV4-3; CDR3nt: TGCGCCAGCAGCCCCTCGACAGGGAACATGAACACTGAAGCTTTCTTT; CDR3aa: CASSPSTGNMNTEAFF
d_gene: TRBD1; abundance: .; j_gene: TRBJ2-1; v_gene: TRBV15; CDR3nt: TGTGCCACCAGCAGCACCGGGACAGGGGCCAATGAGCAGTTCTTC; CDR3aa: CATSSTGTGANEQFF
d_gene: TRBD1; abundance: few; j_gene: TRBJ1-5; v_gene: TRBV4-1; CDR3nt: TGCGCCAGCAGCCAAGGGAGGGGGCTCGGCAATCAGCCCCAGCATTTT; CDR3aa: CASSQGRGLGNQPQHF
d_gene: .; abundance: .; j_gene: TRBJ2-5; v_gene: TRBV6-5; CDR3nt: TGTGCCAGCAGATCTGGACAGACAAGAGGGACCCAGTACTTC; CDR3aa: CASRSGQTRGTQYF
d_gene: TRBD2; abundance: .; j_gene: TRBJ2-1; v_gene: TRBV19; CDR3nt: TGTGCCAGTAGTCAAAGGACTAGCGGGGGGGTGGGCAATGAGCAGTTCTTC; CDR3aa: CASSQRTSGGVGNEQFF
d_gene: .; abundance: .; j_gene: TRBJ2-4; v_gene: TRBV5-6; CDR3nt: TGTGCCAGCAGCTTCTCTCAGGGCGTAGCCAAAAACATTCAGTACTTC; CDR3aa: CASSFSQGVAKNIQYF
d_gene: .; abundance: .; j_gene: TRBJ2-7; v_gene: TRBV23-1; CDR3nt: TGCGCCAGCAGTCAATCAGGAGGGGCAGCCTCCTCCTACGAGCAGTACTTC; CDR3aa: CASSQSGGAASSYEQYF
d_gene: .; abundance: .; j_gene: TRBJ1-1; v_gene: TRBV9; CDR3nt: TGTGCCAGCAGCGGGGTTCGAGGGGGCACTGAAGCTTTCTTT; CDR3aa: CASSGVRGGTEAFF
d_gene: TRBD2; abundance: .; j_gene: TRBJ2-5; v_gene: TRBV7-2; CDR3nt: TGTGCCAGCAGCTTACTAGCGGGGGGAGAGACCCAGTACTTC; CDR3aa: CASSLLAGGETQYF
d_gene: TRBD2; abundance: .; j_gene: TRBJ2-7; v_gene: TRBV4-2; CDR3nt: TGTGCCAGCAGCCATCCGACTAGCGGGGGGGGCCACGAGCAGTACTTC; CDR3aa: CASSHPTSGGGHEQYF
d_gene: .; abundance: .; j_gene: TRBJ2-5; v_gene: TRBV5-4; CDR3nt: TGTGCCAGCAGCTTACCTGGACAGGTCGGGAGAGAGACCCAGTACTTC; CDR3aa: CASSLPGQVGRETQYF
d_gene: .; abundance: few; j_gene: TRBJ1-3; v_gene: TRBV6-6; CDR3nt: TGTGCCAGCAGTCCCTACTCTGGAAACACCATATATTTT; CDR3aa: CASSPYSGNTIYF
d_gene: TRBD1; abundance: .; j_gene: TRBJ2-7; v_gene: TRBV6-5; CDR3nt: TGTGCCAGCAAGGGGACAGGTGCCTACGAGCAGTACTTC; CDR3aa: CASKGTGAYEQYF